This T cell receptor beta chain came from a study of CD8+CD57+ T cells in acquired aplastic anemia. Study at large: Researchers reported that healthy donors averaged approximately 9.8 million reads for CD4+ cells.

Genomic DNA was employed as the template in profiling TCR beta VDJ and CDR3. TCRdb re-derived calls from the reads in MiXCR, one entry per CDR3 protein. Counted here are some 170,000 distinct CDR3 sequences, around 45% occurring once; the ten biggest clones make up approximately 1%. Study conclusions and caveats: Patients and controls shared roughly 28 CD8+ CDR3 sequences, which appeared highly expressed in patients and within their immunodominant clones.

This clonotype was seen ten or more times. Its antigen is still unknown. CDR3 size: 14 residues. Deletions cut 5 bases from V and 3 bases from J, with 13 bases between. The germline gives CDR1 MRHNA, CDR2 SNTAGT. Source material: sorted CD4+, CD8+, or CD8+CD57+ T cells (not recorded which) from PBMCs. The rearrangement joins TRBV6-4 to TRBJ1-2; D might be TRBD1 (5 bases). The receptor comes from a human donor in good health. The CDR3 DNA is TGTGCCAGCAGTCCATGGGGGAGAGACTATGGCTACACCTTC. Protein sequence: CASSPWGRDYGYTF.